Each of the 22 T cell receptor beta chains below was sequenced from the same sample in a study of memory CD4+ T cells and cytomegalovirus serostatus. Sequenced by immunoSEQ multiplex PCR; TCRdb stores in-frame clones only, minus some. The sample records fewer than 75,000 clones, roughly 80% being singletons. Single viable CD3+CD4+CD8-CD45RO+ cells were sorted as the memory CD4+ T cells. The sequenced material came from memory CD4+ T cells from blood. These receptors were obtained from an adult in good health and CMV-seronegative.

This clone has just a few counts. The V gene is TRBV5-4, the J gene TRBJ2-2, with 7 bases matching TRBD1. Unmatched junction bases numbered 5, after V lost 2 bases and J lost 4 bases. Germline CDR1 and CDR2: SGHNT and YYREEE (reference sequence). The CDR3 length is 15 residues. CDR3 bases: TGTGCCAGCAGCTTAGGGGGCATGGGCACCGGGGAGCTGTTTTTT. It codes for CASSLGGMGTGELFF.

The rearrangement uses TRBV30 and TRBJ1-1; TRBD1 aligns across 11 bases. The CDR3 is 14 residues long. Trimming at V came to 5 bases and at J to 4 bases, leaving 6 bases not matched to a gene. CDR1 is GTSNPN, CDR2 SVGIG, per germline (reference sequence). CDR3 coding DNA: TGTGCCTGGGACTCTGGGACAGGGGGCACTGAAGCTTTCTTT. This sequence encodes CAWDSGTGGTEAFF. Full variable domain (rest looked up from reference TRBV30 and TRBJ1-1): SQTIHQWPATLVQPVGSPLSLECTVEGTSNPNLYWYRQAAGRGLQLLFYSVGIGQISSEVPQNLSASRPQDRQFILSSKKLLLSDSGFYLCAWDSGTGGTEAFFGQGTRLTVV.

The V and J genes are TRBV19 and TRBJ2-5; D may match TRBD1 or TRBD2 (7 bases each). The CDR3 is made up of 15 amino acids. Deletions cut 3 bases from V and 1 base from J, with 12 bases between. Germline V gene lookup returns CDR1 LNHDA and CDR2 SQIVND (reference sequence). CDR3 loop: CASSISGTAQETQYF. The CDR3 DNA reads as TGTGCCAGTAGTATCAGCGGGACAGCCCAAGAGACCCAGTACTTC.

The CDR3 sequence: CASSKRDSQGELFF. The CDR3 bases are TGTGCCAGCAGCAAAAGGGACAGCCAAGGGGAGCTGTTTTTT. This rearrangement joins TRBV27 to TRBJ2-2; 7 bases fit TRBD1. V shed 6 bases and J 8 bases; nucleotides not matched to a gene: 9. The CDR3 covers 14 residues. CDR1 is MNHEY and CDR2 is SMNVEV in the germline V gene (reference sequence).

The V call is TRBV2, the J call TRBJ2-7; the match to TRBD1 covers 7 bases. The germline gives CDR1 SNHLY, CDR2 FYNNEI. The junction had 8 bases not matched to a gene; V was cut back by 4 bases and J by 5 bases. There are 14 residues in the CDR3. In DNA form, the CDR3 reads TGTGCCAGCAGTGTAGACAGGGTTAAAAACGAGCAGTACTTC. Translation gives CASSVDRVKNEQYF.

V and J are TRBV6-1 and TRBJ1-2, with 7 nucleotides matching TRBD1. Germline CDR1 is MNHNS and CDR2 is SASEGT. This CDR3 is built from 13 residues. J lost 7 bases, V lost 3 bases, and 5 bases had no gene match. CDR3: CASSENHRGGYTF. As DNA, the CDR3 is TGTGCCAGCAGTGAGAACCACAGGGGTGGCTACACCTTC.

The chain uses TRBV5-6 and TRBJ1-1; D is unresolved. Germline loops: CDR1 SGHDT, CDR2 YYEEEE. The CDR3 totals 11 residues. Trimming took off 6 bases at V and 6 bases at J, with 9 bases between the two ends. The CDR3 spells CASTRRSEAFF. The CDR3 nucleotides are TGTGCCAGCACCCGACGGTCTGAAGCTTTCTTT.

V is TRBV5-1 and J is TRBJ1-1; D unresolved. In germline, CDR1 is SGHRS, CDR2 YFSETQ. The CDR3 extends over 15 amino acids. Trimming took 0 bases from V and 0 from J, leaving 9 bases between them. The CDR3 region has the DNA TGCGCCAGCAGCTTGGCACAAGGCCTGAACACTGAAGCTTTCTTT. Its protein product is CASSLAQGLNTEAFF.

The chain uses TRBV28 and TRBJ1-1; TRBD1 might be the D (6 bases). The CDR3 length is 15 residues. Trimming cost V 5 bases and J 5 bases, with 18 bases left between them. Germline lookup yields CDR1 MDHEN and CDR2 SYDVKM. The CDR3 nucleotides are TGTGCCAGCAGTCTCACAGGGAAGGGCCGAACTGAAGCTTTCTTT. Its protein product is CASSLTGKGRTEAFF.

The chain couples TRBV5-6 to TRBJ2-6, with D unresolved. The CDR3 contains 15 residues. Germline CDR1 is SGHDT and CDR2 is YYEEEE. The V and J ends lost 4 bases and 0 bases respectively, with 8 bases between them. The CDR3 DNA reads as TGTGCCAGCAGCCCCGGCTCCTCTGGGGCCAACGTCCTGACTTTC. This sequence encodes CASSPGSSGANVLTF.

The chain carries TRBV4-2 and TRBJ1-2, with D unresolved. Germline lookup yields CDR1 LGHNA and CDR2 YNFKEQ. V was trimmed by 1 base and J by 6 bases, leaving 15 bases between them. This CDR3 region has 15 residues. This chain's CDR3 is CASSQGFAGKDGYTF. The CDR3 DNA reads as TGTGCCAGCAGCCAAGGGTTCGCGGGTAAGGATGGCTACACCTTC.

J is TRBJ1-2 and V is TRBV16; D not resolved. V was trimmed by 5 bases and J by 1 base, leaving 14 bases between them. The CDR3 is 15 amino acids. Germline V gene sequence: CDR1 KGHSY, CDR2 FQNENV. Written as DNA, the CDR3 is TGTGCCAGCAGCTTAGGGCCAACGGATAACTATGGCTACACCTTC. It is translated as CASSLGPTDNYGYTF.

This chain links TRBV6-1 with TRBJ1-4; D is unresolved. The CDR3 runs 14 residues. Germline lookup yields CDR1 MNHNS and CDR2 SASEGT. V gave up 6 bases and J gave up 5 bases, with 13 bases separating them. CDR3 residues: CASSDGPANEKLFF. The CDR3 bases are TGTGCCAGCAGCGACGGGCCGGCAAATGAAAAACTGTTTTTT.

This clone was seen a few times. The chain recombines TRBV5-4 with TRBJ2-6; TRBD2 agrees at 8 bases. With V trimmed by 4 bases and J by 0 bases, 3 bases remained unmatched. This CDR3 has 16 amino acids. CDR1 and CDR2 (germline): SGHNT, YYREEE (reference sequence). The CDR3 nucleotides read TGTGCCAGCAGCCGGGGGGGGGACTCTGGGGCCAACGTCCTGACTTTC. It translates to CASSRGGDSGANVLTF.

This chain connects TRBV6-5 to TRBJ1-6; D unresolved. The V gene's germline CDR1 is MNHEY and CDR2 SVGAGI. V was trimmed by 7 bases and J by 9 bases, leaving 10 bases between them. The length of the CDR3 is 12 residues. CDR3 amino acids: CASTSGLSPLHF. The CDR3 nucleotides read TGTGCCAGCACGAGTGGGCTTTCACCCCTCCACTTT.

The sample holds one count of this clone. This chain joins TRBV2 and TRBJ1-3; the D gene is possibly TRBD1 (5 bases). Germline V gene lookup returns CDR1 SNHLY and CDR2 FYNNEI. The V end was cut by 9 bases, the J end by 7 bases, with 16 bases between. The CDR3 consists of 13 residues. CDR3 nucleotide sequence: TGTGCCAGGGAAGACAGTCTTCGGAACACCATATATTTT. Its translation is CAREDSLRNTIYF.

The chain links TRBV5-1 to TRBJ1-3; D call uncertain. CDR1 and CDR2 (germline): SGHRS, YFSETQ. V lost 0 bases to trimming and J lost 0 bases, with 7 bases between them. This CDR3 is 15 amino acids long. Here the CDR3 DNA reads TGCGCCAGCAGCTTGGCCGGGGTCTCTGGAAACACCATATATTTT. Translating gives CASSLAGVSGNTIYF.

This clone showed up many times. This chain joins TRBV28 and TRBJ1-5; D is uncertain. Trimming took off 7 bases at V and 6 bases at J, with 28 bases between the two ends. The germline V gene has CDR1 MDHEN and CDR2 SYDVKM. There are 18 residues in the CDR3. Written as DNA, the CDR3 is TGTGCCAGCACCTCGCCTGGCGCACCCCAAGGAGTAGGTCAGCCCCAGCATTTT. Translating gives CASTSPGAPQGVGQPQHF.

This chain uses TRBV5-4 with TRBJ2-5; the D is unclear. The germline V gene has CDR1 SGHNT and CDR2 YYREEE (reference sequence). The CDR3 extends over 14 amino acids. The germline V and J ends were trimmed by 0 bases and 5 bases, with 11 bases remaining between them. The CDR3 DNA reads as TGTGCCAGCAGCTTGGACCTCGCGTCCGAGACCCAGTACTTC. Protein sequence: CASSLDLASETQYF.

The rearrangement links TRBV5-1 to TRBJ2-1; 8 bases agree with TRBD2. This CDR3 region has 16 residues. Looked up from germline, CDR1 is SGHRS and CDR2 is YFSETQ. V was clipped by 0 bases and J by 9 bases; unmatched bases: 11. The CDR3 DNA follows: TGCGCCAGCAGCTTGGGGGGAGCGGGAGTAGGTGGTGAGCAGTTCTTC. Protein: CASSLGGAGVGGEQFF. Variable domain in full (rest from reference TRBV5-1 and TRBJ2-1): KAGVTQTPRYLIKTRGQQVTLSCSPISGHRSVSWYQQTPGQGLQFLFEYFSETQRNKGNFPGRFSGRQFSNSRSEMNVSTLELGDSALYLCASSLGGAGVGGEQFFGPGTRLTVL.

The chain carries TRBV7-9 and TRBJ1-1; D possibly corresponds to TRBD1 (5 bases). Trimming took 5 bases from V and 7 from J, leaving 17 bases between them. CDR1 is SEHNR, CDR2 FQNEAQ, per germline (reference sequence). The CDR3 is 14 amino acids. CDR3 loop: CASSGDGRWGEAFF. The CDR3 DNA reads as TGTGCCAGCAGCGGGGACGGACGTTGGGGTGAAGCTTTCTTT.

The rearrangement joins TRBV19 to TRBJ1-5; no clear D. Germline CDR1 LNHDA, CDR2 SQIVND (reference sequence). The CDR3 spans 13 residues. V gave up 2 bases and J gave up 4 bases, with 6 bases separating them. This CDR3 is CASSIQRNQPQHF. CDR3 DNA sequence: TGTGCCAGTAGTATACAACGGAATCAGCCCCAGCATTTT. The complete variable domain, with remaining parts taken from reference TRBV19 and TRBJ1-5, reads DGGITQSPKYLFRKEGQNVTLSCEQNLNHDAMYWYRQDPGQGLRLIYYSQIVNDFQKGDIAEGYSVSREKKESFPLTVTSAQKNPTAFYLCASSIQRNQPQHFGDGTRLSIL.